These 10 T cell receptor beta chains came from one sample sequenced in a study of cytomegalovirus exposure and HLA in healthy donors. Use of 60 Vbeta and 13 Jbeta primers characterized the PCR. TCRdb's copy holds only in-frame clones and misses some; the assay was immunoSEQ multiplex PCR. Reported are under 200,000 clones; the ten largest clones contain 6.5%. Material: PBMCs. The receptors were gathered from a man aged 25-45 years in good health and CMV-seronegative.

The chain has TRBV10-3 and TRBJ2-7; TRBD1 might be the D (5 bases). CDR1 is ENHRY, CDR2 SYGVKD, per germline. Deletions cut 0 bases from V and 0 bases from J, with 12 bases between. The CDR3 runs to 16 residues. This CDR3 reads CAISESGHRSSYEQYF. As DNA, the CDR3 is TGTGCCATCAGTGAGTCCGGACACCGCTCCTCCTACGAGCAGTACTTC.

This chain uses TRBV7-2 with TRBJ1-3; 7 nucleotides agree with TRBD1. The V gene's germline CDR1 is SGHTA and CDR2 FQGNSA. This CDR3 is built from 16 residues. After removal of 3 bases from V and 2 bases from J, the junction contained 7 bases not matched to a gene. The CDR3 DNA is TGTGCCAGCAGCTTCCGCCCGACAGGGCCTGGAAACACCATATATTTT. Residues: CASSFRPTGPGNTIYF.

CDR3 nucleotides: TGCGCCAGCAGTGTAGGGGGTGATGAGCAGTTCTTC. The encoded protein is CASSVGGDEQFF. The rearrangement uses TRBV10-2 and TRBJ2-1; TRBD1 might be the D (6 bases). CDR3 size: 12 residues. Trimming removed 4 bases at V and 8 bases at J, with 9 bases between. CDR1 is WSHSY and CDR2 is SAAADI in the germline V gene.

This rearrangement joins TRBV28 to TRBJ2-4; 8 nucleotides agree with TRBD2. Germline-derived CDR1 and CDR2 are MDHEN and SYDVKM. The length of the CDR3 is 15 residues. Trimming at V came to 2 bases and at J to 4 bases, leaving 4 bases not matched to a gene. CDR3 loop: CASSLLTSGKNIQYF. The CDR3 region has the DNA TGTGCCAGCAGTTTACTAACTAGCGGTAAAAACATTCAGTACTTC. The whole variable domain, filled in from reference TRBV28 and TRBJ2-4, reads DVKVTQSSRYLVKRTGEKVFLECVQDMDHENMFWYRQDPGLGLRLIYFSYDVKMKEKGDIPEGYSVSREKKERFSLILESASTNQTSMYLCASSLLTSGKNIQYFGAGTRLSVL.

The DNA of the CDR3 is TGCGCCAGCAGCTTGGGGTCAGTTATGAACACTGAAGCTTTCTTT. Translated, it gives CASSLGSVMNTEAFF. The gene calls are TRBV5-1 and TRBJ1-1; the D is unclear. This CDR3 has 15 amino acids. Between the trimmed V and J ends, which lost 0 bases and 0 bases, there was a span of 9 bases. CDR1 and CDR2 from the germline V gene are SGHRS and YFSETQ.

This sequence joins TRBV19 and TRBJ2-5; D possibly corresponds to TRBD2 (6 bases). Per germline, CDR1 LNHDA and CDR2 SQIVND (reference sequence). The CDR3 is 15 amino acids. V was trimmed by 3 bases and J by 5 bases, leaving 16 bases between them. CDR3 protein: CASSIMGTRGETQYF. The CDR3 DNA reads TGTGCCAGTAGTATTATGGGGACGCGGGGTGAGACCCAGTACTTC.

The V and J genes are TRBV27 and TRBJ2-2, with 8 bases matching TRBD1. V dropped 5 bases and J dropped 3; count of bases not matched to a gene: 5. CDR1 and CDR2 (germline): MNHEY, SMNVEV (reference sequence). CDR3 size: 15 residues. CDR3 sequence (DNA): TGTGCCAGCAGTCCGGGACAGGTGTACACCGGGGAGCTGTTTTTT. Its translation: CASSPGQVYTGELFF.

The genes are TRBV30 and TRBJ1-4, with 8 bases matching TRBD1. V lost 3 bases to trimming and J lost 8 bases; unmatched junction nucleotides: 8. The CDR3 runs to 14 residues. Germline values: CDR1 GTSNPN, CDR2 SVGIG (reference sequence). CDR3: CAWSDGQGTEKLFF. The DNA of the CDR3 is TGTGCCTGGAGCGACGGACAGGGTACGGAAAAACTGTTTTTT.

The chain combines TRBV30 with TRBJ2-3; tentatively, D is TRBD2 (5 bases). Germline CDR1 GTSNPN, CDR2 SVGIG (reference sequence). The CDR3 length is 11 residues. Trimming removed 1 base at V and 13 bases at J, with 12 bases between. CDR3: CAWSGGSLEYF. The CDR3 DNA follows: TGTGCCTGGAGTGGAGGGTCCTTAGAGTATTTT.

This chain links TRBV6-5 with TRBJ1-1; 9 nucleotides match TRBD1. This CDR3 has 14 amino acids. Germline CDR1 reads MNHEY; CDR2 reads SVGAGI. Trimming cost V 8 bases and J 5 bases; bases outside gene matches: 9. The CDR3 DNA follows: TGTGCCAGCGACCGGGGACAGGGTGGAACTGAAGCTTTCTTT. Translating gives CASDRGQGGTEAFF.